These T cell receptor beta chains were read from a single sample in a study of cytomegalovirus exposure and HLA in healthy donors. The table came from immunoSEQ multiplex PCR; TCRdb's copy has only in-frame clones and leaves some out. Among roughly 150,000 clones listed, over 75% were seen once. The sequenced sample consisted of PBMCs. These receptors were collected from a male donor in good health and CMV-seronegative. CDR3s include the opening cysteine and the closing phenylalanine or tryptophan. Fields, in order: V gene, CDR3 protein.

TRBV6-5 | CASSYSSGTQYF
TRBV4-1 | CASSPTSGRNEQFF
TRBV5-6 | CASSLGGSGNEQYF
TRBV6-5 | CASSYSFGQSNEKLFF
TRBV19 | CASRRQGASDYGYTF
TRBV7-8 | CASSLITGVFAEAFF
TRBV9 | CASSVSWGNTEAFF
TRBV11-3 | CASSETRKAEQYF
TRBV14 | CASSQAGGRTYEQYF
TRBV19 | CASTLGLAEDTQYF
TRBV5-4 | CASSPVVSGAEAFF
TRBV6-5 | CASQGQMNTEAFF
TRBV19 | CASSILAGGLGEQFF
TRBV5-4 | CASSPGGDRGETQYF
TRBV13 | CASSRRTSGGSHSYEQYF
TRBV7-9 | CASSLAERGIQYF
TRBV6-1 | CASSEQGVGGYTF
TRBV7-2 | CASSAGGRRANEQFF
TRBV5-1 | CASYTSGASGGELFF